These 20 T cell receptor beta chains were sequenced from one sample in a study of graft-versus-host responses after intestinal transplantation. Clones were sequenced by immunoSEQ multiplex PCR, and TCRdb holds only the in-frame ones, with some missing. Of about 110,000 clones listed, 85% to 95% are singletons. Their antigens are not known. Source: unstimulated CD8+ T cells sorted from spleen or lymph node cells, taken before transplant. Every receptor here comes from a human donor who was the organ donor for an intestinal transplant.

This sequence joins TRBV2 and TRBJ2-3; 8 bases line up with TRBD1. Germline-derived CDR1 and CDR2 are SNHLY and FYNNEI. Trimming took 5 bases from V and 5 from J; bases not matched to a gene: 6. This CDR3 comprises 14 residues. CDR3: CASSYYDRGDTQYF. The CDR3 DNA reads TGTGCCAGCAGTTATTATGACAGGGGAGATACGCAGTATTTT.

V usage is TRBV7-6 and J usage is TRBJ1-1; the D is unclear. Germline-derived CDR1 and CDR2 are SGHVS and FNYEAQ. The CDR3 spans 13 residues. V was clipped by 1 base and J by 2 bases, with 5 bases between them. The CDR3 DNA sequence: TGTGCCAGCAGCTTAGAAGTCAACACTGAAGCTTTCTTT. Translated, it gives CASSLEVNTEAFF.

V gene TRBV2 combines with J gene TRBJ1-5, with TRBD1 as a possible D gene (5 bases). The CDR3 covers 15 residues. Trimming took off 2 bases at V and 5 bases at J, with 13 bases between the two ends. Germline V CDR1 and CDR2: SNHLY, FYNNEI. CDR3 protein: CASSETSQGYQPQHF. The CDR3 DNA reads as TGTGCCAGCAGTGAAACTAGTCAGGGTTATCAGCCCCAGCATTTT.

This clone came up once. This chain joins TRBV9 and TRBJ1-1; D might be TRBD1 (5 bases). The CDR3 sequence is 15 residues long. Germline V gives CDR1 SGDLS, CDR2 YYNGEE. V was cut by 1 base and J by 8 bases, with 18 bases left in between. CDR3 loop: CASSVSGGVGAEAFF. CDR3 coding DNA: TGTGCCAGCAGCGTAAGCGGGGGGGTAGGGGCGGAAGCTTTCTTT.

This chain links TRBV6-5 with TRBJ1-3; 8 bases agree with TRBD1. Germline values: CDR1 MNHEY, CDR2 SVGAGI. The J segment lost 4 bases and the V segment lost 3 bases, leaving 8 bases of the junction unmatched. The CDR3 has 16 residues. CDR3 sequence (DNA): TGTGCCAGCAGTTATGGTGGACAGGGCGTCGGAAACACCATATATTTT. This sequence encodes CASSYGGQGVGNTIYF.

The chain carries TRBV5-1 and TRBJ1-1; D ambiguous. CDR1 is SGHRS and CDR2 is YFSETQ in the germline V gene. Trimming took 4 bases from V and 0 from J, leaving 10 bases between them. This CDR3 comprises 14 residues. The CDR3 coding sequence is TGCGCCAGCAGCGAACATGGGGTGAACACTGAAGCTTTCTTT. Amino acid sequence: CASSEHGVNTEAFF.

This chain joins TRBV19 and TRBJ2-7, with D tentatively TRBD1 or TRBD2 (5 bases each). Germline V gene data show CDR1 as LNHDA and CDR2 as SQIVND (reference sequence). This CDR3 has 16 residues. V was shortened by 2 bases and J by 3 bases, with 17 bases between the two germline ends. In DNA, the CDR3 is TGTGCCAGTAGTATAATGGGTGGGACGGACCTCTACGAGCAGTACTTC. It specifies CASSIMGGTDLYEQYF.

V and J are TRBV27 and TRBJ1-5, with D maybe TRBD1 (5 bases). V lost 5 bases and J lost 3, with 20 bases in between. The CDR3 runs 17 residues. CDR1 and CDR2 from the germline V gene are MNHEY and SMNVEV (reference sequence). The CDR3 coding sequence is TGTGCCAGCAGTAACCTAGCCCAGGGAGGGCTCAATCAGCCCCAGCATTTT. Its protein is CASSNLAQGGLNQPQHF.

V gene TRBV27 combines with J gene TRBJ2-1, with TRBD1 matching 8 bases. V gave up 4 bases and J gave up 6 bases; unmatched junction bases: 2. The CDR3 has 13 residues. Germline assignment: CDR1 MNHEY and CDR2 SMNVEV (reference sequence). In DNA, the CDR3 is TGTGCCAGCAGTTCAGGGGGCGCCAATGAGCAGTTCTTC. Its translation is CASSSGGANEQFF.

The chain has TRBV19 and TRBJ2-3, with TRBD2 as a possible D gene (6 bases). The germline gives CDR1 LNHDA, CDR2 SQIVND (reference sequence). Trimming left V 3 bases short and J 1 base short, with 17 bases between. The CDR3 contains 17 residues. The CDR3 reads CASSILKTRPGTDTQYF. Written as DNA, the CDR3 is TGTGCCAGTAGTATCCTTAAGACTAGACCCGGCACAGATACGCAGTATTTT.

V usage is TRBV2 and J usage is TRBJ2-7; 7 bases are shared with TRBD1. The ends lost 8 bases at V and 4 bases at J; junction bases unmatched: 8. This CDR3 spans 13 amino acids. Germline assignment: CDR1 SNHLY and CDR2 FYNNEI. This chain's CDR3 is CASRGAGGYEQYF. DNA for the CDR3: TGTGCCAGCCGAGGAGCAGGGGGATACGAGCAGTACTTC.

The J gene is TRBJ1-1, the V gene TRBV25-1, with D unclear. This CDR3 region has 14 residues. Trimming cost V 4 bases and J 1 base, with 10 bases left between them. Germline CDR1 MGHDK, CDR2 SYGVNS. CDR3 amino acids: CASSAGLPNTEAFF. The CDR3 DNA reads TGTGCCAGCAGTGCAGGATTACCGAACACTGAAGCTTTCTTT.

This chain joins TRBV19 and TRBJ1-4; D uncertain. Germline CDR1 reads LNHDA; CDR2 reads SQIVND (reference sequence). The CDR3 runs 13 residues. V lost 2 bases and J 6 bases, leaving 7 bases between the germline ends. CDR3 sequence: CASSILAHEKLFF. The CDR3 DNA reads TGTGCCAGTAGTATACTAGCACATGAAAAACTGTTTTTT.

The chain joins TRBV6-1 to TRBJ1-1, with 7 nucleotides matching TRBD1. Germline lookup yields CDR1 MNHNS and CDR2 SASEGT. The CDR3 is made up of 16 amino acids. V lost 4 bases to trimming and J lost 2 bases; unmatched junction nucleotides: 10. CDR3 sequence reads: CASSGESDRANTEAFF. For the CDR3, the DNA is TGTGCCAGCAGTGGAGAATCAGACAGGGCTAACACTGAAGCTTTCTTT.

The chain combines TRBV28 with TRBJ1-2; D unresolved. V lost 4 bases to trimming and J lost 3 bases, with 12 bases between them. The germline CDR1 and CDR2 sequences are MDHEN and SYDVKM. This CDR3 comprises 14 residues. The CDR3 region is CASSYPEGHYGYTF. The DNA of the CDR3 is TGTGCCAGCAGTTACCCGGAGGGCCACTATGGCTACACCTTC.

The rearrangement uses TRBV11-2 and TRBJ1-1, with D possibly TRBD1 on 5 matching bases. The V end was cut by 6 bases, the J end by 3 bases, with 14 bases between. The CDR3 sequence is 14 residues long. Germline CDR1 and CDR2: SGHAT and FQNNGV. The CDR3 sequence is CASRDPTGDTEAFF. The CDR3 DNA sequence: TGTGCCAGCAGGGATCCAACGGGGGACACTGAAGCTTTCTTT.

The V gene is TRBV5-6, the J gene TRBJ1-1, with D perhaps matching TRBD1 (6 bases). CDR3 size: 15 residues. Germline V CDR1 and CDR2: SGHDT, YYEEEE. The germline V and J ends were trimmed by 0 bases and 0 bases, with 9 bases remaining between them. DNA of the CDR3: TGTGCCAGCAGCTTGGACGGGGACATGAACACTGAAGCTTTCTTT. It codes for CASSLDGDMNTEAFF.

The gene calls are TRBV4-1 and TRBJ2-1; the match to TRBD2 covers 9 bases. Germline V gives CDR1 MGHRA, CDR2 YSYEKL. J gave up 12 bases and V 4 bases, and 10 bases lay outside the gene matches. The CDR3 loop spans 14 amino acids. CDR3 in DNA: TGCGCCAGCAGCCCCGAGGTAGCGGGAGAGAGGCAGTTCTTC. Encoded protein: CASSPEVAGERQFF.

This clone was seen just once. The chain is built from TRBV9 and TRBJ2-7; no definite D call. There are 16 residues in the CDR3. The germline CDR1 and CDR2 sequences are SGDLS and YYNGEE. Trimming removed 4 bases at V and 3 bases at J, with 20 bases between. The CDR3 loop reads CASSTTRQTKFYEQYF. In nucleotides, the CDR3 is TGTGCCAGCAGCACTACCCGGCAAACAAAATTCTACGAGCAGTACTTC. The complete variable domain, with remaining parts taken from reference TRBV9 and TRBJ2-7, reads DSGVTQTPKHLITATGQRVTLRCSPRSGDLSVYWYQQSLDQGLQFLIQYYNGEERAKGNILERFSAQQFPDLHSELNLSSLELGDSALYFCASSTTRQTKFYEQYFGPGTRLTVT.

This chain connects TRBV27 to TRBJ2-7; D possibly corresponds to TRBD1 (6 bases). Trimming left V 6 bases short and J 4 bases short, with 13 bases between. Germline CDR1 is MNHEY and CDR2 is SMNVEV (reference sequence). This CDR3 contains 13 residues. CDR3: CASSFGRGYEQYF. The CDR3 nucleotides are TGTGCCAGCAGCTTCGGCAGGGGTTACGAGCAGTACTTC.